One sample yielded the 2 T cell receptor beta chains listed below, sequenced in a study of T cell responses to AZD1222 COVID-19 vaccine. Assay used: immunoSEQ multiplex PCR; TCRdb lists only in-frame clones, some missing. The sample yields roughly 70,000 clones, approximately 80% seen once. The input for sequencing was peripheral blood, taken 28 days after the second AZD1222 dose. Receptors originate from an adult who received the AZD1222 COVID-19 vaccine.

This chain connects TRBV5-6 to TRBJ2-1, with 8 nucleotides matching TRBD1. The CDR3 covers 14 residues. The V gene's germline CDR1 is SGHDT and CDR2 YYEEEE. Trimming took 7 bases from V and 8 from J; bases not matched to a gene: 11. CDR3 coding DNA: TGTGCCAGCCGCGGGACAGGTTCACCGCATGAGCAGTTCTTC. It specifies CASRGTGSPHEQFF.

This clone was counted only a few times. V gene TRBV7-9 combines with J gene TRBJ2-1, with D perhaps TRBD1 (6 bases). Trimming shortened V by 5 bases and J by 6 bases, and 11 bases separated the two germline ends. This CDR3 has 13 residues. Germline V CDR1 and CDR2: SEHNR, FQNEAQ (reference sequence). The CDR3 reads CASSRKDSNEQFF. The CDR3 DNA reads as TGTGCCAGCAGCCGCAAGGACAGCAATGAGCAGTTCTTC. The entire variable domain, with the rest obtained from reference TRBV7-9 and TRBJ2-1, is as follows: DTGVSQNPRHKITKRGQNVTFRCDPISEHNRLYWYRQTLGQGPEFLTYFQNEAQLEKSRLLSDRFSAERPKGSFSTLEIQRTEQGDSAMYLCASSRKDSNEQFFGPGTRLTVL.